The present T cell receptor (beta chain) was sequenced within a study of CD8+CD57+ T cells in acquired aplastic anemia. Study-level background: Sorted CD4+ and CD8+ cells yielded DNA averaging around 3.5 ug.

It was genomic DNA that served as the template for profiling TCR beta VDJ and CDR3. From the reads, TCRdb called clonotypes with MiXCR, one entry per CDR3 protein. The data hold some 210,000 distinct CDR3 sequences, with approximately 57% observed a single time. This clonotype was seen more than once but under ten times. Germline V gene sequence: CDR1 KGHDR, CDR2 SFDVKD. This CDR3 is built from 14 residues. The V gene end was trimmed by 7 bases and the J gene end by 3 bases; junction bases not matched to a gene: 6. The chain carries TRBV24-1 and TRBJ2-3; 7 bases fit TRBD2. Sample: sorted CD4+, CD8+, or CD8+CD57+ T cells (not recorded which) from PBMCs. The origin of this receptor is a human donor in good health. CDR3 nucleotide sequence: TGTGCCACCAGAGCGGGACTATCGACAGATACGCAGTATTTT. It codes for CATRAGLSTDTQYF.